This TCR beta chain was recovered during a study of CD8 T cells in ankylosing spondylitis. This clonotype came up a few times. Its antigen is unidentified. For TCR beta, libraries came from quantitative 5'-RACE with molecular barcodes. TCRdb analysed the 5' RACE reads with MiXCR anew, one entry per CDR3 protein. The sample shows 220,000 or so distinct CDR3 sequences, approximately 20% of them seen only once. Findings and limits, study-wide: The study looked at matched synovial fluid samples from ankylosing spondylitis patients. Disease-linked clones were reported to be significantly enriched there. A CD8+ phenotype characterized the disease-linked clones, which were relatively rare in peripheral blood. What appeared characteristic of ankylosing spondylitis blood was a TCR beta motif of eight highly homologous variants.

The V gene end was trimmed by 5 bases and the J gene end by 1 base; junction bases not matched to a gene: 6. Germline V gene data show CDR1 as SEHNR and CDR2 as FQNEAQ (reference sequence). The CDR3 runs to 15 residues. Sequenced: blood, either unsorted or a sorted T cell fraction (not recorded which). The chain employs TRBV7-9 and TRBJ2-7, with 9 bases lining up with TRBD1. This clonotype originated in a male donor with ankylosing spondylitis. CDR3 DNA: TGTGCCAGCAGCACACTCGGGACAGGGTCCTACGAGCAGTACTTC. It specifies CASSTLGTGSYEQYF.